The 31 T cell receptor beta chains given below trace back to one sample, sequenced in a study of blood T cell repertoires in COVID-19. The protocol was immunoSEQ multiplex PCR, while the TCRdb copy is restricted to in-frame clones and leaves out a portion. The profile shows about 250,000 clones, around 83% of them singletons. Material: peripheral blood. These receptors were obtained from a woman in her thirties or forties who had recovered from COVID-19.

Only a few counts were recorded for this clone. V and J are TRBV28 and TRBJ2-2, with 7 bases matching TRBD1. Germline V gene sequence: CDR1 MDHEN, CDR2 SYDVKM. The CDR3 length is 13 residues. Trimming cost V 11 bases and J 4 bases; bases outside gene matches: 7. The CDR3 loop reads CASRTGVTGELFF. Here the CDR3 DNA reads TGTGCCTCCCGGACAGGCGTCACCGGGGAGCTGTTTTTT. Based on the CDR3 plus reference TRBV28 and TRBJ2-2, the full variable domain is DVKVTQSSRYLVKRTGEKVFLECVQDMDHENMFWYRQDPGLGLRLIYFSYDVKMKEKGDIPEGYSVSREKKERFSLILESASTNQTSMYLCASRTGVTGELFFGEGSRLTVL.

The chain uses TRBV5-1 and TRBJ1-2; 8 bases agree with TRBD1. Germline lookup yields CDR1 SGHRS and CDR2 YFSETQ. V was clipped by 0 bases and J by 4 bases; unmatched bases: 2. The CDR3 totals 14 residues. The DNA for the CDR3 is TGCGCCAGCAGCTTGGGGGACAGGTCCTATGGCTACACCTTC. It translates to CASSLGDRSYGYTF.

The rearrangement links TRBV5-6 to TRBJ1-2; TRBD1 might be the D (5 bases). V was trimmed by 3 bases and J by 6 bases, leaving 15 bases between them. This CDR3 spans 14 amino acids. Germline V gene sequence: CDR1 SGHDT, CDR2 YYEEEE. The CDR3 here is CASSWGPGGDGYTF. The DNA for the CDR3 is TGTGCCAGCAGCTGGGGTCCCGGGGGGGATGGCTACACCTTC.

The V gene is TRBV10-3, the J gene TRBJ2-2; a possible D gene is TRBD2 (5 bases). V lost 0 bases to trimming and J lost 3 bases, with 11 bases between them. Germline CDR1 and CDR2: ENHRY and SYGVKD. There are 16 residues in the CDR3. CDR3 bases: TGTGCCATCAGTGAGTCCAGAGGGCGCCACACCGGGGAGCTGTTTTTT. This codes for CAISESRGRHTGELFF.

The rearrangement uses TRBV24-1 and TRBJ2-3, with D perhaps matching TRBD1 (6 bases). The germline V gene encodes CDR1 KGHDR and CDR2 SFDVKD. The CDR3 covers 14 residues. Between the trimmed V and J ends, which lost 8 bases and 7 bases, there was a span of 18 bases. The CDR3 DNA reads TGTGCCACCAAGCCATCGGACAGAAGAAATACGCAGTATTTT. It translates to CATKPSDRRNTQYF.

Worth noting for this clone: One junction end does not reproduce the germline sequence, and a read error may be involved. V usage is TRBV2 and J usage is TRBJ1-4; D is ambiguous. The length of the CDR3 is 12 residues. Germline lookup yields CDR1 SNHLY and CDR2 FYNNEI. CDR3 sequence: CASSGQRETLFF. The CDR3 coding sequence is TGTGCCAGCAGTGGTCAGCGTGAAACACTGTTTTTT.

The chain joins TRBV6-5 to TRBJ1-5, with 9 bases lining up with TRBD1. CDR1 and CDR2 (germline): MNHEY, SVGAGI. The CDR3 spans 14 residues. V was clipped by 6 bases and J by 5 bases; unmatched bases: 5. The CDR3 loop reads CASRGTGWDQPQHF. The DNA for the CDR3 is TGTGCCAGCAGAGGGACAGGGTGGGATCAGCCCCAGCATTTT.

The chain couples TRBV6-6 to TRBJ2-1, with 7 bases fitting TRBD2. With V trimmed by 5 bases and J by 0 bases, 16 bases remained unmatched. This CDR3 contains 19 residues. The germline CDR1 and CDR2 sequences are MNHNY and SVGAGI (reference sequence). This chain's CDR3 is CASSPAGPQTLSSYNEQFF. In nucleotides, the CDR3 is TGTGCCAGCAGTCCAGCGGGGCCTCAAACGCTAAGCTCCTACAATGAGCAGTTCTTC.

CDR3 loop: CASSPVSGGRAYEQYF. The CDR3 DNA is TGTGCCAGCTCACCAGTATCGGGGGGCCGGGCCTACGAGCAGTACTTC. The chain carries TRBV18 and TRBJ2-7; TRBD2 is a possible D gene (7 bases). Looked up from germline, CDR1 is KGHSH and CDR2 is LQKENI. The V end was cut by 2 bases, the J end by 2 bases, with 16 bases between. The CDR3 has 16 residues.

The chain joins TRBV18 to TRBJ1-1; D uncertain. This CDR3 region has 13 residues. The V and J ends lost 3 bases and 8 bases respectively, with 13 bases between them. Germline-derived CDR1 and CDR2 are KGHSH and LQKENI. This CDR3 reads CASSPPTRGEAFF. The DNA of the CDR3 is TGTGCCAGCTCACCGCCTACTCGAGGGGAAGCTTTCTTT.

The J gene is TRBJ2-1, the V gene TRBV5-1, with 9 bases lining up with TRBD1. With 5 bases clipped from V and 5 bases from J, the junction kept 5 bases outside the gene matches. The CDR3 covers 14 residues. Germline CDR1 SGHRS, CDR2 YFSETQ. CDR3 in amino acids: CASRGTGSHNEQFF. For the CDR3, the DNA is TGCGCCAGCAGGGGGACAGGGAGCCACAATGAGCAGTTCTTC.

The rearrangement uses TRBV3-1 (or the pseudogene TRBV3-2) and TRBJ2-1; TRBD2 might be the D (6 bases). The length of the CDR3 is 14 residues. Germline V gives CDR1 LGHDT, CDR2 YNNKEL (reference sequence). With 4 bases removed from V and 9 bases from J, the gap between germline ends came to 16 bases. The CDR3 DNA reads as TGTGCCAGCAGCCTATACAGTAGCGGCGGTGAGCAGTTCTTC. Protein sequence: CASSLYSSGGEQFF.

This clone was observed once. The chain is built from TRBV9 and TRBJ1-6, with D unclear. The V gene lost 0 bases and the J gene lost 10 bases, with 11 bases spanning the gap. The germline gives CDR1 SGDLS, CDR2 YYNGEE. This CDR3 is 14 amino acids long. The CDR3 region is CASSVGVAGSPLHF. DNA of the CDR3: TGTGCCAGCAGCGTAGGGGTAGCCGGGTCACCCCTCCACTTT.

The chain links TRBV27 to TRBJ1-2; possibly TRBD1 for D (5 bases). This CDR3 spans 12 amino acids. Germline V gene data show CDR1 as MNHEY and CDR2 as SMNVEV (reference sequence). V was pared by 5 bases and J by 7 bases, with 11 bases between. CDR3 coding DNA: TGTGCCAGCAGTGCTACAGGTTCTGGCTACACCTTC. Its protein is CASSATGSGYTF.

The chain has TRBV6-5 and TRBJ2-2; TRBD1 matches 8 bases. After removal of 4 bases from V and 0 bases from J, the junction contained 4 bases not matched to a gene. In germline, CDR1 is MNHEY, CDR2 SVGAGI. The CDR3 has 16 residues. The CDR3 nucleotides read TGTGCCAGCAGTTTTACAGGGGGTTCGAACACCGGGGAGCTGTTTTTT. It translates to CASSFTGGSNTGELFF.

V usage is TRBV30 and J usage is TRBJ1-5; the D gene is possibly TRBD1 (5 bases). V was cut by 4 bases and J by 4 bases, with 11 bases left in between. This CDR3 has 13 residues. CDR1 is GTSNPN, CDR2 SVGIG, per germline (reference sequence). The CDR3 nucleotides are TGTGCCTGGACCTGGGGGGGAAATCAGCCCCAGCATTTT. Protein product: CAWTWGGNQPQHF. The whole variable domain, filled in from reference TRBV30 and TRBJ1-5, reads SQTIHQWPATLVQPVGSPLSLECTVEGTSNPNLYWYRQAAGRGLQLLFYSVGIGQISSEVPQNLSASRPQDRQFILSSKKLLLSDSGFYLCAWTWGGNQPQHFGDGTRLSIL.

The chain carries TRBV11-2 and TRBJ2-7, with a possible D match to TRBD1 (5 bases). The germline CDR1 and CDR2 sequences are SGHAT and FQNNGV. V was pared by 5 bases and J by 7 bases, with 18 bases between. CDR3 length: 14 amino acids. In DNA, the CDR3 is TGTGCCAGCAGCCCAAGATCAGGGCAAGGAGAGCAGTACTTC. Encoded protein: CASSPRSGQGEQYF. The full variable domain, in which reference TRBV11-2 and TRBJ2-7 provide the parts outside the CDR3, is EAGVAQSPRYKIIEKRQSVAFWCNPISGHATLYWYQQILGQGPKLLIQFQNNGVVDDSQLPKDRFSAERLKGVDSTLKIQPAKLEDSAVYLCASSPRSGQGEQYFGPGTRLTVT.

This clone was observed a few times. The V and J genes are TRBV6-5 and TRBJ1-5; D uncertain. The V end lost 6 bases, the J end lost 5 bases, and 8 bases lay between the germline ends. The CDR3 runs 12 residues. The germline V gene has CDR1 MNHEY and CDR2 SVGAGI. CDR3 loop: CASSMLDQPQHF. The CDR3 DNA sequence: TGTGCCAGCAGCATGCTAGATCAGCCCCAGCATTTT.

V gene TRBV2 combines with J gene TRBJ2-7, with 7 bases aligning to TRBD2. The CDR3 length is 15 residues. The junction had 10 bases not matched to a gene; V was cut back by 8 bases and J by 0 bases. CDR1 and CDR2 from the germline V gene are SNHLY and FYNNEI. The CDR3 spells CASLAVRGISYEQYF. The CDR3 DNA follows: TGTGCCAGCCTGGCGGTGCGGGGGATCTCCTACGAGCAGTACTTC.

The gene calls are TRBV28 and TRBJ1-2; D not resolved. V was cut by 0 bases and J by 2 bases, with 7 bases left in between. This CDR3 is built from 14 residues. CDR1 is MDHEN and CDR2 is SYDVKM in the germline V gene. CDR3 sequence (DNA): TGTGCCAGCAGTTTATGGGGAGGGAACTATGGCTACACCTTC. This translates into CASSLWGGNYGYTF.

V is TRBV5-1 and J is TRBJ2-2, with D unresolved. Trimming stripped 0 bases from V and 6 bases from J, with 12 bases between. This CDR3 contains 15 residues. Germline CDR1 reads SGHRS; CDR2 reads YFSETQ. CDR3 region: CASSLAVNRAGELFF. The CDR3 DNA reads as TGCGCCAGCAGCTTGGCGGTTAATCGGGCCGGGGAGCTGTTTTTT. Full variable domain (remainder filled in from reference TRBV5-1 and TRBJ2-2): KAGVTQTPRYLIKTRGQQVTLSCSPISGHRSVSWYQQTPGQGLQFLFEYFSETQRNKGNFPGRFSGRQFSNSRSEMNVSTLELGDSALYLCASSLAVNRAGELFFGEGSRLTVL.

The J gene is TRBJ1-2, the V gene TRBV7-9; 7 bases align to TRBD1. Losses at the gene ends were 3 bases for V and 6 bases for J; bases not matched to a gene: 7. Germline V gene lookup returns CDR1 SEHNR and CDR2 FQNEAQ (reference sequence). The CDR3 runs to 14 residues. CDR3 protein: CASSFTGADNGYTF. CDR3 nucleotide sequence: TGTGCCAGCAGCTTTACAGGGGCGGATAATGGCTACACCTTC.

V gene TRBV6-5 combines with J gene TRBJ1-2, with D maybe TRBD1 (6 bases). Trimming removed 5 bases from V and 4 bases from J, with 17 bases in between. This CDR3 is 15 amino acids long. Per the germline V gene, CDR1 is MNHEY and CDR2 is SVGAGI. For the CDR3, the DNA is TGTGCCAGCAGTCCCCCGGGGGGCAGGGGCTATGGCTACACCTTC. This codes for CASSPPGGRGYGYTF.

The V gene is TRBV5-1, the J gene TRBJ2-3; D is possibly TRBD2 (5 bases). V dropped 4 bases and J dropped 3 bases, with 12 bases sitting between them. CDR1 and CDR2 from the germline V gene are SGHRS and YFSETQ. The CDR3 contains 14 residues. CDR3 residues: CASSEPEGTDTQYF. CDR3 nucleotide sequence: TGCGCCAGCAGCGAGCCCGAGGGAACAGATACGCAGTATTTT. Together with reference TRBV5-1 and TRBJ2-3, the CDR3 gives the full variable domain: KAGVTQTPRYLIKTRGQQVTLSCSPISGHRSVSWYQQTPGQGLQFLFEYFSETQRNKGNFPGRFSGRQFSNSRSEMNVSTLELGDSALYLCASSEPEGTDTQYFGPGTRLTVL.

J is TRBJ1-2 and V is TRBV11-3; tentatively, D is TRBD1 (6 bases). The CDR3 covers 14 residues. V was clipped by 5 bases and J by 3 bases, with 13 bases between them. The germline V gene encodes CDR1 SGHNT and CDR2 YENEEA. DNA of the CDR3: TGTGCCAGCAGCCCCGACAGGTCCGACTATGGCTACACCTTC. Translated, it gives CASSPDRSDYGYTF.

The genes are TRBV28 and TRBJ1-2; D is unclear. This CDR3 is built from 12 residues. Germline CDR1 is MDHEN and CDR2 is SYDVKM. Trimming took off 6 bases at V and 5 bases at J, with 10 bases between the two ends. In nucleotides, the CDR3 is TGTGCCAGCAGGTCCCTTGTTTATGGCTACACCTTC. Its protein is CASRSLVYGYTF.

The chain carries TRBV9 and TRBJ2-2; no reliable D call. V shed 0 bases and J shed 6 bases, with 6 bases lying between them. The germline V gene has CDR1 SGDLS and CDR2 YYNGEE. This CDR3 has 13 residues. The CDR3: CASSVDQSGELFF. CDR3 DNA sequence: TGTGCCAGCAGCGTAGATCAATCCGGGGAGCTGTTTTTT.

The rearrangement links TRBV9 to TRBJ1-1, with a possible D match to TRBD1 (6 bases). This CDR3 has 13 residues. CDR1 is SGDLS, CDR2 YYNGEE, per germline. V was pared by 3 bases and J by 2 bases, with 8 bases between. The CDR3 region is CASSAQGNTEAFF. The CDR3 DNA is TGTGCCAGCAGCGCACAGGGAAACACTGAAGCTTTCTTT.

The chain has TRBV7-9 and TRBJ2-2; D remains ambiguous. The CDR3 length is 10 residues. Between the trimmed V and J ends, which lost 9 bases and 6 bases, there was a span of 5 bases. The germline gives CDR1 SEHNR, CDR2 FQNEAQ (reference sequence). The CDR3 DNA is TGTGCCAGTACTCCCGGGGAGCTGTTTTTT. This sequence encodes CASTPGELFF.

V and J are TRBV28 and TRBJ2-7, with 8 nucleotides matching TRBD1. Germline values: CDR1 MDHEN, CDR2 SYDVKM. V lost 2 bases to trimming and J lost 4 bases; unmatched junction nucleotides: 7. This CDR3 contains 15 residues. The CDR3 protein is CASSLAAGGWYEQYF. CDR3 nucleotide sequence: TGTGCCAGCAGTTTAGCGGCAGGGGGCTGGTACGAGCAGTACTTC.

A remark on this clone: This sample also contains other DNA sequences that code for the same CDR3. This chain joins TRBV6-1 and TRBJ2-3, with 12 bases fitting TRBD2. V shed 2 bases and J 4 bases; nucleotides not matched to a gene: 1. The germline V gene encodes CDR1 MNHNS and CDR2 SASEGT. The CDR3 loop spans 15 amino acids. The CDR3 DNA reads as TGTGCCAGCAGTGAACTAGCGGGGGGGCCAGATACGCAGTATTTT. Protein: CASSELAGGPDTQYF.